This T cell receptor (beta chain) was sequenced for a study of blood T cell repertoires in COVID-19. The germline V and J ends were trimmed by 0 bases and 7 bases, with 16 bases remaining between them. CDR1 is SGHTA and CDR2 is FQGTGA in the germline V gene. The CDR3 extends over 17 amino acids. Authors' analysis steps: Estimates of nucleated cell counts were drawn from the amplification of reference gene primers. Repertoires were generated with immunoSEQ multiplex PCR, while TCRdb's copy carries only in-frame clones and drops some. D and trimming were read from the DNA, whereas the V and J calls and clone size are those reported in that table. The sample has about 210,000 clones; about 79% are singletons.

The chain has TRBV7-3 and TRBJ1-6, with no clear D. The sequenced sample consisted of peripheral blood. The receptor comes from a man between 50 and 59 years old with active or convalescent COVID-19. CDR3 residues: CASSLTEERARNSPLHF. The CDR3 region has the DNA TGTGCCAGCAGCTTAACCGAAGAGAGGGCCCGAAATTCACCCCTCCACTTT. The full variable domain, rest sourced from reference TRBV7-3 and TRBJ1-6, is GAGVSQTPSNKVTEKGKYVELRCDPISGHTALYWYRQSLGQGPEFLIYFQGTGAADDSGLPNDRFFAVRPEGSVSTLKIQRTERGDSAVYLCASSLTEERARNSPLHFGNGTRLTVT.